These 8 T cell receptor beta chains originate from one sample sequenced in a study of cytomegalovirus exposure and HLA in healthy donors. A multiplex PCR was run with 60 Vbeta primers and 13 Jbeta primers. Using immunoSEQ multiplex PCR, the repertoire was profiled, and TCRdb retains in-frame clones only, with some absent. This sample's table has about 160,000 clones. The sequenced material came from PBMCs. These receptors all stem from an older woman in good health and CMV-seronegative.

The CDR3 is CASSLSSGDQGEQFF. The CDR3 DNA reads as TGTGCCAGCAGCTTATCTAGCGGGGATCAGGGTGAGCAGTTCTTC. The rearrangement uses TRBV7-8 and TRBJ2-1; 9 nucleotides agree with TRBD2. V lost 2 bases to trimming and J lost 9 bases; unmatched junction nucleotides: 8. Per germline, CDR1 SGHVS and CDR2 FQNEAQ. This CDR3 contains 15 residues.

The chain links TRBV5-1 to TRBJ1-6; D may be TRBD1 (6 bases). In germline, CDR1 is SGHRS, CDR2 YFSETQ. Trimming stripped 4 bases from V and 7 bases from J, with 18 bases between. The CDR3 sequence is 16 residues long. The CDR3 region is CASSPEAGVENSPLHF. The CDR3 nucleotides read TGCGCCAGCAGCCCCGAGGCAGGGGTCGAGAATTCACCCCTCCACTTT.

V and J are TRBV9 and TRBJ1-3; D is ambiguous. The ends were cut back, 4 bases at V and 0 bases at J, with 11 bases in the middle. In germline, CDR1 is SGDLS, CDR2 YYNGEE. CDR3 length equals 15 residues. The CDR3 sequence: CASSPTSSSGNTIYF. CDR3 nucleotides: TGTGCCAGCAGCCCGACATCATCCTCTGGAAACACCATATATTTT.

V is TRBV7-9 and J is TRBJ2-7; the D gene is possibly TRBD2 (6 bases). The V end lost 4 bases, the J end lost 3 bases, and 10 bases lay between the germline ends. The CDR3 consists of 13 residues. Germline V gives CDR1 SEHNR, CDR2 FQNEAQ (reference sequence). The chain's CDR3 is CASSSRGNYEQYF. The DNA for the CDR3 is TGTGCCAGCAGCTCTCGGGGGAACTACGAGCAGTACTTC.

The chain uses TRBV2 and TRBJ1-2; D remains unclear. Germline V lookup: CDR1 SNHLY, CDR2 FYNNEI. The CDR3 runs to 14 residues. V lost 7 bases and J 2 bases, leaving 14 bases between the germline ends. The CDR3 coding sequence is TGTGCCAGCACCCCTCGTACAGAGAACTATGGCTACACCTTC. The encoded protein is CASTPRTENYGYTF.

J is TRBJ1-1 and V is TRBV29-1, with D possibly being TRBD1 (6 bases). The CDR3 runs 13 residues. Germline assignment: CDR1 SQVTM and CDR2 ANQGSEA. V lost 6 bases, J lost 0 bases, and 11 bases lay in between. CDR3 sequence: CSVGDIMNTEAFF. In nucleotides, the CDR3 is TGCAGCGTGGGGGACATCATGAACACTGAAGCTTTCTTT.

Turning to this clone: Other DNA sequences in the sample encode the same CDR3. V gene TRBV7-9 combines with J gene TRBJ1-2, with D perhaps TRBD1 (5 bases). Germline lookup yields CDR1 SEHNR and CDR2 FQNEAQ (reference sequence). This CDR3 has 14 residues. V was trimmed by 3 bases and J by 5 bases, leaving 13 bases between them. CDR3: CASSFTGVTYGYTF. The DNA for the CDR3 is TGTGCCAGCAGCTTTACGGGGGTAACTTATGGCTACACCTTC.

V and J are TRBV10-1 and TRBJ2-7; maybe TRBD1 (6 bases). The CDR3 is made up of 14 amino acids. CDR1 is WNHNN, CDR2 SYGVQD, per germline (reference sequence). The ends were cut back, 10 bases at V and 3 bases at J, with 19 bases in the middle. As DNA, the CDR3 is TGCGCCATCCCCACAGGGTACCTCGGCTACGAGCAGTACTTC. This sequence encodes CAIPTGYLGYEQYF.